What follows are 30 T cell receptor beta chains derived from one specimen sequenced in a study of regulatory T cells in long-lasting Graves disease (dated by TCRdb to the early 2020s). What the time point label conveys for this sample: persistent/refractory GD, antithyroid drugs over 5 years with positive TRAb. RNA was extracted from PBMCs in TRIzol for both TCR sequencing and RNA sequencing. Library generation was performed with multiplex PCR. Sequenced on an Illumina HiSeq 4000. TCR beta libraries were built with iRepertoire HTBI primers and Arm-PCR amplification of CDR3 regions. TCRdb reprocessed the public reads (quality trimming at Q25 with fastp, clone calling with MiXCR) and kept in-frame beta chains. One record per CDR3 amino acid sequence lists the most common genes and DNA. Across this sample there are roughly 300,000 distinct CDR3 sequences, with about 20% seen only once. The ten largest clones take up just under 30% of the sample.

The source material was peripheral blood mononuclear cells (PBMCs), sampled when the disease was refractory, from a patient treated with antithyroid drugs. The receptors originated from a female donor with Graves disease.

This clonotype was recorded many times. This chain links TRBV7-8 with TRBJ1-1, with D possibly TRBD1 on 5 matching bases. Trimming took off 3 bases at V and 4 bases at J, with 12 bases between the two ends. Germline V CDR1 and CDR2: SGHVS, FQNEAQ. The CDR3 spans 14 residues. The CDR3 nucleotides read TGTGCCAGCAGCTTGTTGGGGCGGTTCACTGAAGCTTTCTTT. Translated: CASSLLGRFTEAFF.

This clonotype was observed at least ten times. The chain has TRBV12-3 or TRBV12-4 and TRBJ1-6; no reliable D call. V shed 3 bases and J shed 7 bases, with 7 bases lying between them. The CDR3 covers 13 residues. For the CDR3, the DNA is TGTGCCAGCAGTTTTGAGGAAAATTCACCCCTCCACTTT. Its protein is CASSFEENSPLHF.

V and J are TRBV4-1 and TRBJ2-7; D not resolved. CDR1 and CDR2 from the germline V gene are MGHRA and YSYEKL. The CDR3 covers 16 residues. V shed 1 base and J shed 0 bases, with 13 bases lying between them. The CDR3, as DNA: TGCGCCAGCAGCCAAGGGGTAGCCCTGAGCTCCTACGAGCAGTACTTC. This sequence encodes CASSQGVALSSYEQYF.

This clonotype was counted only a few times. The J gene is TRBJ2-5, the V gene TRBV14; a possible D gene is TRBD2 (7 bases). Germline CDR1 SGHDN, CDR2 FVKESK. This CDR3 region has 15 residues. The V end was cut by 9 bases, the J end by 5 bases, with 22 bases between. The CDR3 DNA reads as TGTGCCAGTAGCTTGGGGGGGGGCCGGTCCGAGACCCAGTACTTC. Translation: CASSLGGGRSETQYF.

This clonotype was seen many times. This sequence joins TRBV10-3 and TRBJ2-7, with TRBD1 matching over 7 bases. Trimming at V came to 6 bases and at J to 2 bases, leaving 13 bases not matched to a gene. This CDR3 is 16 amino acids long. Germline lookup yields CDR1 ENHRY and CDR2 SYGVKD. The CDR3 sequence is CAISTHRQGTTYEQYF. Written as DNA, the CDR3 is TGTGCCATCAGCACCCATAGACAGGGTACGACCTACGAGCAGTACTTC.

The gene calls are TRBV7-9 and TRBJ1-6; 8 bases match TRBD1. The J segment lost 3 bases and the V segment lost 5 bases, leaving 9 bases of the junction unmatched. The CDR3 totals 17 residues. CDR1 and CDR2 from the germline V gene are SEHNR and FQNEAQ (reference sequence). The CDR3 sequence is CASSPGQEYFYNSPLHF. The CDR3 DNA sequence: TGTGCCAGCAGCCCGGGACAGGAGTACTTCTATAATTCACCCCTCCACTTT.

This clonotype was observed a few times. The chain recombines TRBV5-1 with TRBJ2-7, with TRBD1 identical over 8 bases. The CDR3 spans 16 residues. Per germline, CDR1 SGHRS and CDR2 YFSETQ. V lost 4 bases and J lost 2; bases outside the gene matches: 11. This chain's CDR3 is CASSETPGQATYEQYF. The CDR3 DNA reads as TGCGCCAGCAGCGAAACCCCGGGACAGGCCACCTACGAGCAGTACTTC.

This clonotype was found many times. The chain has TRBV18 and TRBJ2-5; 11 bases agree with TRBD2. CDR3 length equals 15 residues. Germline V gene data show CDR1 as KGHSH and CDR2 as LQKENI. Unmatched junction bases numbered 5, after V lost 1 base and J lost 7 bases. This chain's CDR3 is CASSPLAGGEATQYF. As DNA, the CDR3 is TGTGCCAGCTCACCACTAGCGGGAGGGGAAGCGACCCAGTACTTC.

The V and J genes are TRBV20-1 and TRBJ2-4, with D possibly TRBD2 on 5 matching bases. The V gene lost 2 bases and the J gene lost 0 bases, with 14 bases spanning the gap. Germline lookup yields CDR1 DFQATT and CDR2 SNEGSKA (reference sequence). The CDR3 contains 16 residues. For the CDR3, the DNA is TGCAGTGCTAGATCGCCACTAGGGTTAGCCAAAAACATTCAGTACTTC. It encodes CSARSPLGLAKNIQYF.

In its sample, this clonotype was seen many times. V gene TRBV20-1 combines with J gene TRBJ2-5; TRBD1 matches at 7 bases. Germline loops: CDR1 DFQATT, CDR2 SNEGSKA (reference sequence). The length of the CDR3 is 13 residues. The junction had 6 bases not matched to a gene; V was cut back by 5 bases and J by 3 bases. The chain's CDR3 is CSAFRQGEETQYF. The CDR3, as DNA: TGCAGTGCTTTCAGACAGGGCGAAGAGACCCAGTACTTC.

Of note for this clonotype: This could be a read error, since a much larger clone is one nucleotide away. The CDR3 DNA reads as TGTGCCAGCAGTTTACTCGGACCTGGGGCCAACGTCCTGACTTTC. As protein: CASSLLGPGANVLTF. This rearrangement joins TRBV6-5 to TRBJ2-6; no reliable D call. CDR3 size: 15 residues. V lost 4 bases and J 2 bases, leaving 9 bases between the germline ends. The germline gives CDR1 MNHEY, CDR2 SVGAGI.

The chain is built from TRBV5-1 and TRBJ2-7; weak D call: TRBD1 (6 bases). Germline loops: CDR1 SGHRS, CDR2 YFSETQ. The V gene lost 0 bases and the J gene lost 0 bases, with 10 bases spanning the gap. The CDR3 is made up of 15 amino acids. As DNA, the CDR3 is TGCGCCAGCAGCTTGGTGCCAGGGGCCTCCTACGAGCAGTACTTC. This codes for CASSLVPGASYEQYF.

The V and J genes are TRBV20-1 and TRBJ2-7; 10 nucleotides match TRBD1. CDR1 DFQATT and CDR2 SNEGSKA come from the germline V gene (reference sequence). The CDR3 consists of 13 residues. V lost 6 bases and J lost 3; bases outside the gene matches: 5. The CDR3 DNA reads as TGCAGTGCAGCCGGGACAGGGGTCTACGAGCAGTACTTC. Amino acid sequence: CSAAGTGVYEQYF.

This clonotype was picked up many times. J is TRBJ1-2 and V is TRBV29-1, with TRBD1 matching over 8 bases. The CDR3 has 13 amino acids. Trimming removed 3 bases from V and 5 bases from J; junction bases left unmatched: 5. Germline values: CDR1 SQVTM, CDR2 ANQGSEA. CDR3 DNA: TGCAGCGTTGATAGGAGACAGGGGTATGGCTACACCTTC. Amino acids: CSVDRRQGYGYTF.

The J gene is TRBJ2-7, the V gene TRBV30; 9 nucleotides line up with TRBD1. Germline V CDR1 and CDR2: GTSNPN, SVGIG (reference sequence). V gave up 2 bases and J gave up 7 bases; unmatched junction bases: 9. The CDR3 runs 14 residues. CDR3 amino acids: CAWSSGTGNREQYF. In DNA form, the CDR3 reads TGTGCCTGGAGTTCCGGGACAGGGAACAGGGAGCAGTACTTC.

The V gene is TRBV18, the J gene TRBJ2-5; D is tentatively TRBD1 or TRBD2 (5 bases each). CDR3 length: 15 residues. Germline CDR1 KGHSH, CDR2 LQKENI. Trimming left V 3 bases short and J 5 bases short, with 16 bases between. The CDR3 sequence is CASSPGTARSETQYF. In DNA, the CDR3 is TGTGCCAGCTCACCTGGGACGGCCCGGTCGGAGACCCAGTACTTC.

This sequence joins TRBV5-6 and TRBJ2-7; D uncertain. The CDR3 is 15 residues long. Germline lookup yields CDR1 SGHDT and CDR2 YYEEEE. V lost 5 bases to trimming and J lost 3 bases, with 18 bases between them. The CDR3 reads CASSLITPGGYEQYF. The CDR3 DNA sequence: TGTGCCAGCAGTCTCATTACCCCGGGCGGCTACGAGCAGTACTTC.

This clonotype was observed many times. The chain couples TRBV27 to TRBJ1-1, with D unclear. Between the trimmed V and J ends, which lost 0 bases and 3 bases, there was a span of 8 bases. The CDR3 runs 14 residues. Looked up from germline, CDR1 is MNHEY and CDR2 is SMNVEV (reference sequence). The CDR3 reads CASSLSRRYTEAFF. As DNA, the CDR3 is TGTGCCAGCAGTTTATCCCGCAGATACACTGAAGCTTTCTTT.

The V call is TRBV7-9, the J call TRBJ2-7, with 8 bases aligning to TRBD2. Germline V lookup: CDR1 SEHNR, CDR2 FQNEAQ (reference sequence). The CDR3 is 13 residues long. Unmatched junction bases numbered 12, after V lost 5 bases and J lost 12 bases. CDR3 in amino acids: CASSPRGGILWYF. DNA for the CDR3: TGTGCCAGCAGCCCCCGCGGGGGGATACTATGGTACTTC.

The chain employs TRBV10-3 and TRBJ2-3; 7 bases fit TRBD2. The junction had 8 bases not matched to a gene; V was cut back by 7 bases and J by 4 bases. CDR1 and CDR2 (germline): ENHRY, SYGVKD. The CDR3 runs to 14 residues. The CDR3 spells CAITSGLGADTQYF. CDR3 coding DNA: TGTGCCATCACCAGCGGACTAGGGGCAGATACGCAGTATTTT.

This chain joins TRBV20-1 and TRBJ1-3, with D unresolved. CDR3 size: 14 residues. The germline V gene has CDR1 DFQATT and CDR2 SNEGSKA (reference sequence). Trimming took off 6 bases at V and 0 bases at J, with 12 bases between the two ends. The CDR3 DNA reads as TGCAGTGCCGCAAATACACTCTCTGGAAACACCATATATTTT. This sequence encodes CSAANTLSGNTIYF.

This clonotype has ten or more counts. The rearrangement uses TRBV6-2 or TRBV6-3 and TRBJ1-4; D not certain. The CDR3 loop spans 15 amino acids. Looked up from germline, CDR1 is MNHEY and CDR2 is SVGEGT. The V end lost 6 bases, the J end lost 7 bases, and 18 bases lay between the germline ends. CDR3 nucleotide sequence: TGTGCCAGCAGATCCGACACCGATTGGGCTGAAAAACTGTTTTTT. This sequence encodes CASRSDTDWAEKLFF.

This clonotype was detected many times. The gene calls are TRBV19 and TRBJ1-2; D is undetermined. The germline CDR1 and CDR2 sequences are LNHDA and SQIVND (reference sequence). The CDR3 length is 11 residues. With 8 bases removed from V and 1 base from J, the gap between germline ends came to 5 bases. In DNA, the CDR3 is TGTGCCAGTGGGGTTAACTATGGCTACACCTTC. This encodes CASGVNYGYTF.

The chain uses TRBV6-2 or TRBV6-3 and TRBJ1-5, with 8 bases that match TRBD1. CDR1 and CDR2 (germline): MNHEY, SVGEGT. Trimming removed 2 bases from V and 4 bases from J; junction bases left unmatched: 4. The CDR3 has 15 amino acids. CDR3 sequence reads: CASSYLGQGNQPQHF. In DNA, the CDR3 is TGTGCCAGCAGTTACCTTGGACAGGGAAATCAGCCCCAGCATTTT.

This clonotype was picked up many times. The gene calls are TRBV6-1 and TRBJ1-2; D gene ambiguous. The V gene lost 3 bases and the J gene lost 5 bases, with 10 bases spanning the gap. There are 13 residues in the CDR3. Germline CDR1 is MNHNS and CDR2 is SASEGT. The CDR3 here is CASSERAVYGYTF. CDR3 DNA: TGTGCCAGCAGTGAGAGGGCAGTTTATGGCTACACCTTC.

This clonotype was seen repeatedly, ten times or more. The gene calls are TRBV30 and TRBJ1-5, with D possibly matching TRBD1 (5 bases). The CDR3 runs 12 residues. Germline CDR1 reads GTSNPN; CDR2 reads SVGIG (reference sequence). Trimming left V 2 bases short and J 7 bases short, with 9 bases between. The CDR3 sequence: CAWSRGGQPQHF. In DNA form, the CDR3 reads TGTGCCTGGAGTCGGGGCGGGCAGCCCCAGCATTTT.

This clonotype has a count of ten or more. The V gene is TRBV12-3 or TRBV12-4, the J gene TRBJ1-5; no definite D call. The V end lost 5 bases, the J end lost 7 bases, and 9 bases lay between the germline ends. This CDR3 has 12 residues. CDR3 coding DNA: TGTGCCAGCAGTCCCCTAGGGCAGCCCCAGCATTTT. It yields the protein CASSPLGQPQHF.

V gene TRBV11-2 combines with J gene TRBJ2-7; 7 bases are shared with TRBD2. Losses at the gene ends were 3 bases for V and 2 bases for J; bases not matched to a gene: 7. The germline V gene encodes CDR1 SGHAT and CDR2 FQNNGV. This CDR3 spans 15 amino acids. This CDR3 is CASSFGRDYPYEQYF. The CDR3 DNA follows: TGTGCCAGCAGCTTTGGCAGGGACTACCCCTACGAGCAGTACTTC.

The chain couples TRBV30 to TRBJ1-6; TRBD1 is a possible D gene (6 bases). The germline CDR1 and CDR2 sequences are GTSNPN and SVGIG (reference sequence). Trimming took off 3 bases at V and 0 bases at J, with 6 bases between the two ends. The CDR3 sequence is 14 residues long. The CDR3 region is CAWRDSSYNSPLHF. CDR3 DNA: TGTGCCTGGAGGGACAGCTCCTATAATTCACCCCTCCACTTT.

As DNA, the CDR3 is TGTGCCAGCAGTTACTCGGTACAGCGCCAGAATTCACCCCTCCACTTT. Amino acids: CASSYSVQRQNSPLHF. The chain employs TRBV6-5 and TRBJ1-6; D gene unclear. V dropped 0 bases and J dropped 7 bases, with 13 bases sitting between them. This CDR3 is built from 16 residues. CDR1 MNHEY and CDR2 SVGAGI come from the germline V gene.